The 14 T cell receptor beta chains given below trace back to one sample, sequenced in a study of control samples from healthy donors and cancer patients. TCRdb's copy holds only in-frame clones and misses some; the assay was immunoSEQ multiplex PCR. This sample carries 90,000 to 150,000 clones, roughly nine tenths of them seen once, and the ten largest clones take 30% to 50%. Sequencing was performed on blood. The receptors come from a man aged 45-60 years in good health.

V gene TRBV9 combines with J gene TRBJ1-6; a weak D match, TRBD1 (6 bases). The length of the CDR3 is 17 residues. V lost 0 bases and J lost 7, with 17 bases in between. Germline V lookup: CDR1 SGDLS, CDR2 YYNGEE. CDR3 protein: CASSVGGGGFENSPLHF. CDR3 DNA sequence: TGTGCCAGCAGCGTAGGAGGAGGGGGTTTTGAGAATTCACCCCTCCACTTT.

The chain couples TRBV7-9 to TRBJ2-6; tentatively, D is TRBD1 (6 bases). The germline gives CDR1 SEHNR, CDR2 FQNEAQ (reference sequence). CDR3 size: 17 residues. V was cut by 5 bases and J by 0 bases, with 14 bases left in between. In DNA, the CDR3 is TGTGCCAGCAGCCCCGAGACAGGCCCCTCTGGGGCCAACGTCCTGACTTTC. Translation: CASSPETGPSGANVLTF.

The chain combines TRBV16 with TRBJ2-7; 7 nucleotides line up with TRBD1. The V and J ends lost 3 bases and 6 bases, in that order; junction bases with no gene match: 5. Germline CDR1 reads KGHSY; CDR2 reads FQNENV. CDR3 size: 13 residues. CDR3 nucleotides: TGTGCCAGCAGCCAGGACAGGAGCTCCGAGCAGTACTTC. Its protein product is CASSQDRSSEQYF.

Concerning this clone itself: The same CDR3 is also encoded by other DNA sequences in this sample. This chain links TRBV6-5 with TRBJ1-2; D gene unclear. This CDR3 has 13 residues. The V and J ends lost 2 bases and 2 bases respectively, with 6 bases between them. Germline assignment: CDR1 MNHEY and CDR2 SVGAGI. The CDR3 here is CASSYRANYGYTF. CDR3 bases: TGTGCCAGCAGTTACAGGGCAAACTATGGCTACACCTTC.

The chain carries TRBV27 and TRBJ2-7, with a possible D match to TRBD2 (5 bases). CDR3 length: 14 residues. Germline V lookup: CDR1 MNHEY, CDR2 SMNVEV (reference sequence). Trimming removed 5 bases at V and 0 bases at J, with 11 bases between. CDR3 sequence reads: CASSRGPYSYEQYF. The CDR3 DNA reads TGTGCCAGCAGTCGAGGGCCATACTCCTACGAGCAGTACTTC.

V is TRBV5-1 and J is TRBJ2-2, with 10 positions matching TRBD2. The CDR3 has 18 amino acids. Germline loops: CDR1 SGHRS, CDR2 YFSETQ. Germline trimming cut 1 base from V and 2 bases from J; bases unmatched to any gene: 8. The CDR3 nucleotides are TGCGCCAGCAGCTTGACCCCTAGCGGGGGCCTTAACACCGGGGAGCTGTTTTTT. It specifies CASSLTPSGGLNTGELFF.

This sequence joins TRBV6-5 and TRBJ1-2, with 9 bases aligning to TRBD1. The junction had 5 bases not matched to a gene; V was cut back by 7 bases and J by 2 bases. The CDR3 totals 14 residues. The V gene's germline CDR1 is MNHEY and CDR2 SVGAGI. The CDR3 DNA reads TGTGCCAGCACCTCTGACAGGGGGAACTATGGCTACACCTTC. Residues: CASTSDRGNYGYTF.

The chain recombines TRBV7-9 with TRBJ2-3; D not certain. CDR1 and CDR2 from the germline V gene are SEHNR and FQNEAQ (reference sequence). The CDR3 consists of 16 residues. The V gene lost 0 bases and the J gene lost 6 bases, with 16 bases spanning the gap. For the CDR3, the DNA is TGTGCCAGCAGCTTAGCGCTCACGGGCGAGGCGGATACGCAGTATTTT. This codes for CASSLALTGEADTQYF.

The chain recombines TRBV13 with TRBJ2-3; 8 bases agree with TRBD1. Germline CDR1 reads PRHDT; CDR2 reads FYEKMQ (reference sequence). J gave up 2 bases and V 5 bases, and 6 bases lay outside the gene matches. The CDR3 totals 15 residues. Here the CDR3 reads CASSLTGGVTDTQYF. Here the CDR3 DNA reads TGTGCCAGCAGCCTTACAGGGGGTGTCACAGATACGCAGTATTTT. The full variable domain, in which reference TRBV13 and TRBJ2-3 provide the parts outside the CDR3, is AAGVIQSPRHLIKEKRETATLKCYPIPRHDTVYWYQQGPGQDPQFLISFYEKMQSDKGSIPDRFSAQQFSDYHSELNMSSLELGDSALYFCASSLTGGVTDTQYFGPGTRLTVL.

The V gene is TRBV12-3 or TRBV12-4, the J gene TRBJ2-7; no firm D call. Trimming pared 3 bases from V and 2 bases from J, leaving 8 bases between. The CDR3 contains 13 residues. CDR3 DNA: TGTGCCAGCAGTTTTTTACAGACCTACGAGCAGTACTTC. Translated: CASSFLQTYEQYF.

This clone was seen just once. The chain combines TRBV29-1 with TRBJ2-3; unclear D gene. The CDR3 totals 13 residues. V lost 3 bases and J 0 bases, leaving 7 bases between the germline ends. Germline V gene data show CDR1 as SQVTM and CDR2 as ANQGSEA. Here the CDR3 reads CSVDASSTDTQYF. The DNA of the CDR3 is TGCAGCGTTGATGCTTCTAGCACAGATACGCAGTATTTT.

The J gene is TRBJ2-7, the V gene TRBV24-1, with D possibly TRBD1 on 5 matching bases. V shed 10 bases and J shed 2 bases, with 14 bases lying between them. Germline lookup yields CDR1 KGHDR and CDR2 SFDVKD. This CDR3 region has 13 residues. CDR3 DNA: TGTGCCACTGTTCAGGGTTCCCCCTACGAGCAGTACTTC. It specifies CATVQGSPYEQYF.

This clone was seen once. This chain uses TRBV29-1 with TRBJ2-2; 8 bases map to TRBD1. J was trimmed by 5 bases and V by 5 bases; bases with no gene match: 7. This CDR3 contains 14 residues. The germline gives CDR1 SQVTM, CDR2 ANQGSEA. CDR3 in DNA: TGCAGCGTTTCAGCAGGGGGCAATACCGGGGAGCTGTTTTTT. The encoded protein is CSVSAGGNTGELFF.

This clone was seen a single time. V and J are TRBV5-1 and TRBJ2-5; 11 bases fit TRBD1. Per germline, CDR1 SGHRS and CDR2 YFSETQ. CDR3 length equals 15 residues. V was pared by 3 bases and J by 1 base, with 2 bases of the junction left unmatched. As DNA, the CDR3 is TGCGCCAGCAGCTCCGGGACAGGGGGCCAAGAGACCCAGTACTTC. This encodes CASSSGTGGQETQYF.